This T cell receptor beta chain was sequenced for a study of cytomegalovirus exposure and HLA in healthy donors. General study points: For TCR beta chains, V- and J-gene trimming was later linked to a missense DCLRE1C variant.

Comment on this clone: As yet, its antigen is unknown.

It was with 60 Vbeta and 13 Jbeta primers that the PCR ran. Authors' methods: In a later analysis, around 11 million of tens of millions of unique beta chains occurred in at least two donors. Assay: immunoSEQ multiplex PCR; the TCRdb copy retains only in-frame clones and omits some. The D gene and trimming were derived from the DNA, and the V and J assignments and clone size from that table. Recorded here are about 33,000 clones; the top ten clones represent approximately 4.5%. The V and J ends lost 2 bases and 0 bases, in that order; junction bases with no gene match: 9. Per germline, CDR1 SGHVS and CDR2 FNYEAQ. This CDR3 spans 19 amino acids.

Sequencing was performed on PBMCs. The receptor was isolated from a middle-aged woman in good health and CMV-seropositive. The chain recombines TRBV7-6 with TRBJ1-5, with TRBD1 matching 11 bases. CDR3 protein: CASSLPGDRGTNSNQPQHF. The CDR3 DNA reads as TGTGCCAGCAGCTTACCCGGGGACAGGGGGACAAATAGCAATCAGCCCCAGCATTTT.